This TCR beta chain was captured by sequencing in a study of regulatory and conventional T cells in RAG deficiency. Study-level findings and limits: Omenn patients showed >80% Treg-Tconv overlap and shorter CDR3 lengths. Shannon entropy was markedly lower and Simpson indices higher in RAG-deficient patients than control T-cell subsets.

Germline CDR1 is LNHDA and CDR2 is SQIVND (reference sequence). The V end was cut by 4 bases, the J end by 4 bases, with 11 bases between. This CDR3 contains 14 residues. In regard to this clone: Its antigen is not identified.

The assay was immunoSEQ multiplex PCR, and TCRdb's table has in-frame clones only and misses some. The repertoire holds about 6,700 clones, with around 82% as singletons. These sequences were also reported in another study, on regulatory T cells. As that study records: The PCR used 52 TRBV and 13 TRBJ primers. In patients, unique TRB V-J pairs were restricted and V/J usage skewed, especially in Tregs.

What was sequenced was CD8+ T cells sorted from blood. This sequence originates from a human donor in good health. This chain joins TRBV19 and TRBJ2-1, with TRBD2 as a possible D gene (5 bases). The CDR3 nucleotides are TGTGCCAGTAGTACCAGGACTCGTTACAATGAGCAGTTCTTC. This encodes CASSTRTRYNEQFF.